The clone carrying this T cell receptor (beta chain) was detected once. Its antigen is not identified. The data originate from a study of beta chain features in type 1 diabetes. Whole-study findings and limits: Moderate but significant shortening of TCRB CDR3s was recorded in all four CD4+ subsets from Type 1 diabetes patients.

The sequenced template was cDNA made from the entire isolated RNA. Sequencing used immunoSEQ multiplex PCR; TCRdb keeps in-frame clones, though not all of them. The sample has roughly 700,000 clones, around an eighth seen once. Germline V CDR1 and CDR2: SEHNR, FQNEAQ (reference sequence). V lost 4 bases and J 4 bases, leaving 25 bases between the germline ends. CDR3 size: 18 residues. This clonotype was sampled from a man between 18 and 29 years old with type 1 diabetes. Sequencing was carried out using naive CD4+ T cells from blood. This sequence joins TRBV7-9 and TRBJ2-5; D may be TRBD1 or TRBD2 (5 bases each). CDR3 residues: CASSSKTWAGSFGETQYF. CDR3 nucleotide sequence: TGTGCCAGCAGCTCCAAGACCTGGGCAGGGAGTTTCGGAGAGACCCAGTACTTC.